The 29 T cell receptor beta chains below all came from one sample that was sequenced in a study of cytomegalovirus exposure and HLA in healthy donors. In the PCR, 60 Vbeta and 13 Jbeta primers were used. The data were produced by immunoSEQ multiplex PCR, yet TCRdb's version contains in-frame clones alone and is incomplete. The sample carries around 120,000 clones, 60% to 85% recorded once. Sequencing input: PBMCs. These receptors were collected from a woman in her 30s in good health and CMV-seropositive.

This chain uses TRBV30 with TRBJ1-1, with D possibly being TRBD1 (5 bases). The CDR3 is made up of 14 amino acids. Per the germline V gene, CDR1 is GTSNPN and CDR2 is SVGIG (reference sequence). Between the trimmed V and J ends, which lost 2 bases and 8 bases, there was a span of 18 bases. The CDR3 loop reads CAWSPRALGGEAFF. CDR3 bases: TGTGCCTGGAGTCCCCGGGCCCTGGGGGGGGAAGCTTTCTTT.

A single count supports this clone. The J gene is TRBJ1-1, the V gene TRBV19, with D possibly TRBD1 on 6 matching bases. V was cut by 6 bases and J by 0 bases, with 14 bases left in between. The germline V gene has CDR1 LNHDA and CDR2 SQIVND (reference sequence). CDR3 length: 15 residues. The CDR3 loop reads CASRFDRSLNTEAFF. The CDR3 DNA follows: TGTGCCAGTAGGTTCGACAGGTCCTTGAACACTGAAGCTTTCTTT.

V usage is TRBV19 and J usage is TRBJ1-2; no clear D. Germline-derived CDR1 and CDR2 are LNHDA and SQIVND (reference sequence). Deletions cut 5 bases from V and 0 bases from J, with 7 bases between. CDR3 size: 13 residues. The CDR3 DNA reads TGTGCCAGTAGTGGGCGATCTAACTATGGCTACACCTTC. It encodes CASSGRSNYGYTF.

The chain recombines TRBV11-3 with TRBJ2-1; D is unresolved. There are 12 residues in the CDR3. V was shortened by 0 bases and J by 9 bases, with 6 bases between the two germline ends. From germline, CDR1 is SGHNT and CDR2 YENEEA. The CDR3 DNA sequence: TGTGCCAGCAGCTTAGATCGGAGTGAGCAGTTCTTC. Its protein is CASSLDRSEQFF.

This clone was counted between two and nine times. The chain carries TRBV7-2 and TRBJ2-3; unclear D gene. CDR3 length equals 17 residues. CDR1 SGHTA and CDR2 FQGNSA come from the germline V gene. V gave up 5 bases and J gave up 2 bases, with 20 bases separating them. CDR3 nucleotide sequence: TGTGCCAGCAGCCCCGAATCGACCTATCTAGTCACAGATACGCAGTATTTT. As protein: CASSPESTYLVTDTQYF.

The chain combines TRBV6-1 with TRBJ2-7, with 7 bases identical to TRBD2. This CDR3 is 11 amino acids long. CDR1 is MNHNS, CDR2 SASEGT, per germline. V dropped 11 bases and J dropped 3; count of bases not matched to a gene: 4. The CDR3 nucleotides read TGTGCCGTGGGGGGGGACTACGAGCAGTACTTC. Residues: CAVGGDYEQYF.

The chain links TRBV14 to TRBJ2-5, with D unclear. Trimming stripped 1 base from V and 5 bases from J, with 5 bases between. Germline V gene sequence: CDR1 SGHDN, CDR2 FVKESK. The CDR3 runs 12 residues. CDR3: CASSQARETQYF. The CDR3, as DNA: TGTGCCAGCAGCCAAGCGAGGGAGACCCAGTACTTC.

The chain links TRBV29-1 to TRBJ1-4, with 9 bases lining up with TRBD1. V was pared by 7 bases and J by 8 bases, with 2 bases of the junction left unmatched. This CDR3 contains 11 residues. Germline CDR1 reads SQVTM; CDR2 reads ANQGSEA. The CDR3 loop reads CSAQGAEKLFF. The CDR3, as DNA: TGCAGCGCACAGGGGGCAGAAAAACTGTTTTTT.

The rearrangement uses TRBV5-6 and TRBJ1-4; possible D gene TRBD1, 5 bases. The CDR3 is made up of 15 amino acids. Trimming removed 4 bases from V and 8 bases from J, with 18 bases in between. Germline V lookup: CDR1 SGHDT, CDR2 YYEEEE. The CDR3, as DNA: TGTGCCAGCAGCCAGATCCCAGGGAAGGACGAAAAACTGTTTTTT. This codes for CASSQIPGKDEKLFF.

The V gene is TRBV7-9, the J gene TRBJ2-3; no firm D call. The CDR3 has 16 amino acids. Between the trimmed V and J ends, which lost 1 base and 5 bases, there was a span of 16 bases. Germline V CDR1 and CDR2: SEHNR, FQNEAQ (reference sequence). The CDR3 here is CASSLVGLAAIDTQYF. CDR3 DNA sequence: TGTGCCAGCAGCTTAGTAGGCCTCGCGGCGATAGATACGCAGTATTTT.

V gene TRBV29-1 combines with J gene TRBJ1-1, with TRBD1 matching over 7 bases. With 7 bases clipped from V and 7 bases from J, the junction kept 9 bases outside the gene matches. The CDR3 has 12 amino acids. The germline V gene encodes CDR1 SQVTM and CDR2 ANQGSEA. The CDR3 region has the DNA TGCAGCGCCCTGGTAAACAGGGGTGAAGCTTTCTTT. Translating it yields CSALVNRGEAFF.

The genes are TRBV5-1 and TRBJ1-2; TRBD1 matches at 9 bases. V dropped 0 bases and J dropped 8; count of bases not matched to a gene: 8. Germline V gives CDR1 SGHRS, CDR2 YFSETQ. This CDR3 has 15 residues. CDR3 loop: CASSLDPGQGVGYTF. The CDR3 DNA sequence: TGCGCCAGCAGCTTGGACCCGGGACAGGGTGTGGGCTACACCTTC.

J is TRBJ2-7 and V is TRBV2, with 8 bases aligning to TRBD1. The germline V gene has CDR1 SNHLY and CDR2 FYNNEI. The CDR3 is made up of 13 amino acids. J lost 3 bases, V lost 9 bases, and 7 bases had no gene match. CDR3 nucleotides: TGTGCCAGTCAACCGGGACAGGACTACGAGCAGTACTTC. It encodes CASQPGQDYEQYF.

This clone was detected only a few times. The chain is built from TRBV5-6 and TRBJ2-3; D is perhaps TRBD1 (5 bases). This CDR3 region has 16 residues. Germline V lookup: CDR1 SGHDT, CDR2 YYEEEE. V was pared by 3 bases and J by 2 bases, with 16 bases between. CDR3 sequence reads: CASSWGGAGITDTQYF. CDR3 coding DNA: TGTGCCAGCAGCTGGGGTGGGGCAGGGATCACAGATACGCAGTATTTT.

The V and J genes are TRBV14 and TRBJ2-3, with D possibly matching TRBD2 (6 bases). Looked up from germline, CDR1 is SGHDN and CDR2 is FVKESK. The CDR3 is 14 residues long. V was cut by 3 bases and J by 3 bases, with 10 bases left in between. In nucleotides, the CDR3 is TGTGCCAGCAGCCACGTCGGGGGAACAGATACGCAGTATTTT. Amino acids: CASSHVGGTDTQYF.

Turning to this clone: Given the absence of the conserved phenylalanine or tryptophan at the CDR3 end, a read error is likely. Because the CDR3's place on the DNA is in doubt, the DNA is left out and the CDR3 is given as listed by TCRdb. The chain is built from TRBV6-1 and TRBJ2-7; TRBD2 reflects the table's D call only, with no check against the DNA. The CDR3 length is 13 residues, termini included. The V gene's germline CDR1 is MNHNS and CDR2 SASEGT. CDR3 loop: CASAGGGRDHLLA.

This clone turned up a few times. The chain couples TRBV30 to TRBJ1-1, with a tentative D call TRBD1 (5 bases). Germline V gene lookup returns CDR1 GTSNPN and CDR2 SVGIG (reference sequence). This CDR3 has 15 residues. Trimming shortened V by 1 base and J by 2 bases, and 14 bases separated the two germline ends. As DNA, the CDR3 is TGTGCCTGGAGTGGCACGCGGGGGATTAACACTGAAGCTTTCTTT. Protein sequence: CAWSGTRGINTEAFF.

This chain links TRBV5-4 with TRBJ2-1; 12 nucleotides match TRBD2. V trimming: 5 bases; J trimming: 5 bases; junction bases outside the gene matches: 2. The CDR3 loop spans 14 amino acids. From germline, CDR1 is SGHNT and CDR2 YYREEE (reference sequence). CDR3 in amino acids: CASRLAGGNNEQFF. The CDR3, as DNA: TGTGCCAGCAGACTAGCGGGGGGAAACAATGAGCAGTTCTTC.

The chain carries TRBV7-9 and TRBJ1-1; D ambiguous. The V and J ends lost 3 bases and 3 bases respectively, with 5 bases between them. The germline gives CDR1 SEHNR, CDR2 FQNEAQ (reference sequence). The CDR3 loop spans 12 amino acids. The CDR3 loop reads CASSFSHTEAFF. The DNA for the CDR3 is TGTGCCAGCAGCTTTAGTCACACTGAAGCTTTCTTT.

This clone was observed a few times. The chain carries TRBV30 and TRBJ1-5; a weak D match, TRBD1 (6 bases). CDR3 size: 12 residues. CDR1 is GTSNPN, CDR2 SVGIG, per germline (reference sequence). With 5 bases removed from V and 6 bases from J, the gap between germline ends came to 11 bases. The CDR3 region has the DNA TGTGCCTGGGGCGCAGGGGCTCAGCCCCAGCATTTT. Translation gives CAWGAGAQPQHF.

This chain connects TRBV5-1 to TRBJ2-5; D perhaps matches TRBD1 (6 bases). V was cut by 4 bases and J by 5 bases, with 18 bases left in between. Germline CDR1 is SGHRS and CDR2 is YFSETQ. This CDR3 region has 15 residues. The CDR3 region has the DNA TGCGCCAGCAGCCCCGCGGGTCCCCAGGGGGAGACCCAGTACTTC. Translated: CASSPAGPQGETQYF.

The chain recombines TRBV2 with TRBJ1-3; D may be TRBD1 (6 bases). Germline V CDR1 and CDR2: SNHLY, FYNNEI. This CDR3 spans 16 amino acids. The germline V and J ends were trimmed by 6 bases and 0 bases, with 15 bases remaining between them. CDR3 DNA: TGTGCCAGCAGCACCCCGGACAGCAACTCTGGAAACACCATATATTTT. This gives the protein CASSTPDSNSGNTIYF.

The V and J genes are TRBV11-3 and TRBJ2-1; TRBD2 matches 9 bases. With 9 bases clipped from V and 6 bases from J, the junction kept 6 bases outside the gene matches. Germline V gene data show CDR1 as SGHNT and CDR2 as YENEEA. The CDR3 covers 13 residues. This CDR3 is CASRGRGGNEQFF. The CDR3 nucleotides read TGTGCCAGTCGAGGGCGGGGGGGCAATGAGCAGTTCTTC. Complete variable domain (other parts from reference TRBV11-3 and TRBJ2-1): EAGVVQSPRYKIIEKKQPVAFWCNPISGHNTLYWYLQNLGQGPELLIRYENEEAVDDSQLPKDRFSAERLKGVDSTLKIQPAELGDSAVYLCASRGRGGNEQFFGPGTRLTVL.

The CDR3 sequence is CASSLVGQGSLEQYF. CDR3 coding DNA: TGTGCCAGCAGCTTGGTGGGCCAGGGGTCGCTCGAGCAGTACTTC. V gene TRBV5-4 combines with J gene TRBJ2-7; a possible D gene is TRBD1 (6 bases). The V and J ends lost 0 bases and 6 bases respectively, with 16 bases between them. This CDR3 spans 15 amino acids. In germline, CDR1 is SGHNT, CDR2 YYREEE (reference sequence).

This rearrangement joins TRBV28 to TRBJ1-2, with 11 positions matching TRBD1. J was trimmed by 8 bases and V by 7 bases; bases with no gene match: 15. Germline V gene data show CDR1 as MDHEN and CDR2 as SYDVKM. This CDR3 has 16 residues. In DNA form, the CDR3 reads TGTGCCAGCACCCTCAGCGGGACAAGGGACAGGGGGGGCTACACCTTC. It yields the protein CASTLSGTRDRGGYTF.

V and J are TRBV7-9 and TRBJ2-3; 8 nucleotides align to TRBD2. V gave up 6 bases and J gave up 5 bases; unmatched junction bases: 10. The germline gives CDR1 SEHNR, CDR2 FQNEAQ (reference sequence). This CDR3 has 15 amino acids. CDR3 sequence: CASRPTGGAIDTQYF. Here the CDR3 DNA reads TGTGCCAGCAGGCCAACCGGGGGGGCCATAGATACGCAGTATTTT.

V usage is TRBV5-6 and J usage is TRBJ2-2; D may be TRBD2 (6 bases). This CDR3 region has 16 residues. The germline gives CDR1 SGHDT, CDR2 YYEEEE. The V end lost 1 base, the J end lost 4 bases, and 14 bases lay between the germline ends. The CDR3 reads CASSLPGSLATGELFF. CDR3 sequence (DNA): TGTGCCAGCAGCTTGCCCGGGAGTTTAGCCACCGGGGAGCTGTTTTTT.

The rearrangement uses TRBV5-1 and TRBJ1-4, with D perhaps matching TRBD1 (5 bases). In germline, CDR1 is SGHRS, CDR2 YFSETQ. The CDR3 is made up of 14 amino acids. The germline V and J ends were trimmed by 0 bases and 8 bases, with 11 bases remaining between them. The CDR3 reads CASSLAGGGEKLFF. The CDR3 region has the DNA TGCGCCAGCAGCTTGGCCGGGGGAGGCGAAAAACTGTTTTTT.

This chain uses TRBV2 with TRBJ2-5; the match to TRBD2 covers 15 bases. Germline CDR1 SNHLY, CDR2 FYNNEI. The CDR3 runs 15 residues. Trimming cost V 3 bases and J 5 bases; bases outside gene matches: 1. The CDR3 region is CASSDGTSGGETQYF. The CDR3 region has the DNA TGTGCCAGCAGTGATGGGACTAGCGGGGGGGAGACCCAGTACTTC.